What follows are 11 T cell receptor beta chains derived from one specimen sequenced in a study of T cell responses to AZD1222 COVID-19 vaccine. Assay: immunoSEQ multiplex PCR; the TCRdb copy retains only in-frame clones and omits some. The data hold roughly 120,000 clones, with 88% observed a single time. The sequences come from peripheral blood, collected on day 0 of MenACWY control vaccination. These receptors originate from an adult in good health.

This clone was observed a single time. The chain has TRBV18 and TRBJ2-7; D is ambiguous. V was pared by 6 bases and J by 3 bases, with 6 bases between. The CDR3 is 11 residues long. Germline V lookup: CDR1 KGHSH, CDR2 LQKENI. The CDR3 loop reads CASSPDYEQYF. DNA of the CDR3: TGTGCCAGCTCCCCCGACTACGAGCAGTACTTC. Supplemented by reference TRBV18 and TRBJ2-7, the full variable domain reads NAGVMQNPRHLVRRRGQEARLRCSPMKGHSHVYWYRQLPEEGLKFMVYLQKENIIDESGMPKERFSAEFPKEGPSILRIQQVVRGDSAAYFCASSPDYEQYFGPGTRLTVT.

The rearrangement links TRBV6-6 to TRBJ2-3; 11 positions agree with TRBD2. Germline loops: CDR1 MNHNY, CDR2 SVGAGI (reference sequence). The CDR3 is 16 amino acids. The V and J ends lost 6 bases and 3 bases, in that order; junction bases with no gene match: 8. The CDR3 DNA reads TGTGCCAGCAGGATTAGCGGGAGGGCCGGAACAGATACGCAGTATTTT. It encodes CASRISGRAGTDTQYF.

The chain joins TRBV29-1 to TRBJ2-1; the D gene is possibly TRBD1 (5 bases). The germline gives CDR1 SQVTM, CDR2 ANQGSEA. V lost 2 bases and J lost 9, with 5 bases in between. The CDR3 covers 10 residues. The CDR3 bases are TGCAGCGTTGAAAGGGGTGAGCAGTTCTTC. Translated: CSVERGEQFF.

V gene TRBV18 combines with J gene TRBJ1-1; the D is unclear. This CDR3 is 13 amino acids long. Germline V gene sequence: CDR1 KGHSH, CDR2 LQKENI. The V gene lost 1 base and the J gene lost 5 bases, with 8 bases spanning the gap. This CDR3 is CASSPLSETEAFF. In DNA, the CDR3 is TGTGCCAGCTCACCACTTTCGGAGACTGAAGCTTTCTTT.

The chain has TRBV30 and TRBJ1-4; D gene uncertain. The V end was cut by 1 base, the J end by 10 bases, with 13 bases between. The length of the CDR3 is 13 residues. Germline assignment: CDR1 GTSNPN and CDR2 SVGIG (reference sequence). CDR3 nucleotide sequence: TGTGCCTGGAGTGGCCAGGACCCCCGAAAACTGTTTTTT. Translating it yields CAWSGQDPRKLFF.

The chain is built from TRBV21-1 and TRBJ2-1. TRBV21-1 is a known pseudogene. The CDR3 totals 17 residues. For the CDR3, the DNA is TGTGCCAGCAGCAAAGCGCTTGGGGAAGACCGATACAATGAGCAGTTCTTC. Amino acid sequence: CASSKALGEDRYNEQFF.

The rearrangement uses TRBV7-2 and TRBJ2-5; D could derive from TRBD1 or TRBD2 (5 bases each). V was pared by 1 base and J by 5 bases, with 11 bases between. The CDR3 extends over 14 amino acids. CDR1 and CDR2 from the germline V gene are SGHTA and FQGNSA. The CDR3 protein is CASSLGGDWETQYF. CDR3 coding DNA: TGTGCCAGCAGCTTAGGAGGGGATTGGGAGACCCAGTACTTC.

The genes are TRBV4-1 and TRBJ2-3, with 10 positions matching TRBD2. V dropped 0 bases and J dropped 4; count of bases not matched to a gene: 7. The CDR3 has 17 residues. CDR1 and CDR2 (germline): MGHRA, YSYEKL. The CDR3: CASSQESLAGVPDTQYF. The CDR3 region has the DNA TGCGCCAGCAGCCAAGAGTCCCTAGCGGGAGTCCCAGATACGCAGTATTTT.

The V and J genes are TRBV2 and TRBJ2-7; 9 bases map to TRBD1. Per the germline V gene, CDR1 is SNHLY and CDR2 is FYNNEI. J lost 5 bases, V lost 6 bases, and 5 bases had no gene match. The CDR3 is made up of 13 amino acids. CDR3 bases: TGTGCCAGCAGGCCGACAGGGGGAGACGAGCAGTACTTC. Translating it yields CASRPTGGDEQYF.

This clone has just a few counts. The chain combines TRBV9 with TRBJ2-2; unclear D gene. Trimming took off 4 bases at V and 6 bases at J, with 13 bases between the two ends. CDR1 and CDR2 (germline): SGDLS, YYNGEE. This CDR3 region has 14 residues. The CDR3 spells CASSPRTASGELFF. The CDR3 region has the DNA TGTGCCAGCAGCCCCAGGACGGCGTCCGGGGAGCTGTTTTTT.

This clone was seen a handful of times. This chain connects TRBV7-2 to TRBJ2-1, with 7 bases identical to TRBD2. This CDR3 is 17 amino acids long. The trim removed 5 bases at V and 0 bases at J, leaving 10 bases unmatched. Germline CDR1 reads SGHTA; CDR2 reads FQGNSA. CDR3 sequence (DNA): TGTGCCAGCAGCCCACTATTGCGGGGGAGCTCCTACAATGAGCAGTTCTTC. Translated: CASSPLLRGSSYNEQFF. Drawing the rest from reference TRBV7-2 and TRBJ2-1, the complete variable domain is GAGVSQSPSNKVTEKGKDVELRCDPISGHTALYWYRQSLGQGLEFLIYFQGNSAPDKSGLPSDRFSAERTGGSVSTLTIQRTQQEDSAVYLCASSPLLRGSSYNEQFFGPGTRLTVL.